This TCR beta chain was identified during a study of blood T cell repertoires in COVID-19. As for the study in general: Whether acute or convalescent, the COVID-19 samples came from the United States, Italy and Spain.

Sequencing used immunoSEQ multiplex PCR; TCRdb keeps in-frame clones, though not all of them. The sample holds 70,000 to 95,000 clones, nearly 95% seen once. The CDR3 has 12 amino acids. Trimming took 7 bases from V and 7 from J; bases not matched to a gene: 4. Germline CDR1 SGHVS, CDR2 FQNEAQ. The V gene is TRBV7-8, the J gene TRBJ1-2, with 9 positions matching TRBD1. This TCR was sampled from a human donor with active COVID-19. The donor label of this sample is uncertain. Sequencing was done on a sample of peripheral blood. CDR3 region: CASKTGGGGYTF. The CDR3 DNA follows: TGTGCCAGCAAGACAGGGGGAGGTGGCTACACCTTC.